This is a list of T cell receptor beta chains from one sample in a study of blood T cell repertoires in COVID-19. Sequencing was performed with immunoSEQ multiplex PCR; in TCRdb, only in-frame clones are kept and a portion is missing. This sample carries under 300,000 clones, about 87% of them seen once, and the ten largest clones take 3% to 3.5%. Sequenced material: PBMCs or T cells enriched from blood (not recorded which). The receptors shown here come from a woman in her forties who had been exposed to COVID-19. CDR3s include the opening cysteine and the closing phenylalanine or tryptophan. The D gene is left open where the match is weak. Size is stated for part of the rows, as once, few or many counts, or as a class when the clone is expanded.

V gene,J gene,D gene,clone size,CDR3 protein,CDR3 DNA
TRBV4-2,TRBJ1-3,TRBD1,.,CASSQDYRGISGNTIYF,TGTGCCAGCAGCCAAGATTACAGGGGAATCTCTGGAAACACCATATATTTT
TRBV6-5,TRBJ2-2,TRBD2,.,CASSKRGVVTGELFF,TGTGCCAGCAGCAAGCGGGGGGTTGTCACCGGGGAGCTGTTTTTT
TRBV25-1,TRBJ1-6,.,.,CASRRGTDSPLHF,TGTGCCAGCAGGCGGGGGACGGATTCACCCCTCCACTTT
TRBV2,TRBJ1-4,.,.,CASSDRTTNEKLFF,TGTGCCAGCAGCGACAGGACAACTAATGAAAAACTGTTTTTT
TRBV2,TRBJ1-2,.,.,CASRGIGSSNYGYTF,TGTGCCAGCCGGGGAATAGGATCTTCTAACTATGGCTACACCTTC
TRBV5-4,TRBJ1-1,.,.,CASSPGGRRTEAFF,TGTGCCAGCAGCCCCGGGGGGAGGAGGACTGAAGCTTTCTTT
TRBV4-3,TRBJ2-1,.,.,CASSPRRGNEQFF,TGCGCCAGCAGCCCCCGAAGGGGCAATGAGCAGTTCTTC
TRBV2,TRBJ1-2,.,.,CASSGTRTYYGYTF,TGTGCCAGCAGCGGGACAAGAACCTACTATGGCTACACCTTC
TRBV7-3,TRBJ2-6,TRBD2,.,CASSLMAGDSGANVLTF,TGTGCCAGCAGCTTAATGGCGGGGGACTCTGGGGCCAACGTCCTGACTTTC
TRBV7-2,TRBJ2-7,.,once,CASSHRESYYEQYF,TGTGCCAGCAGCCACCGGGAATCCTACTACGAGCAGTACTTC
TRBV5-5,TRBJ2-7,.,.,CASSFPQGYEQYF,TGTGCCAGCAGTTTTCCACAGGGCTACGAGCAGTACTTC
TRBV11-3,TRBJ2-1,.,once,CASRLGDSSYNEQFF,TGTGCCAGCAGGCTAGGAGACAGCTCCTACAATGAGCAGTTCTTC
TRBV28,TRBJ1-2,.,few,CASSRAARGYGYTF,TGTGCCAGCAGCCGGGCGGCCAGGGGCTATGGCTACACCTTC
TRBV11-2,TRBJ1-2,.,.,CASSSLKIAGASNYGYTF,TGTGCCAGCAGCTCCCTTAAGATCGCAGGGGCGAGTAACTATGGCTACACCTTC
TRBV28,TRBJ1-6,.,.,CASSLNPNRVNSPLHF,TGTGCCAGCAGTTTAAACCCGAACAGGGTAAATTCACCCCTCCACTTT
TRBV30,TRBJ1-6,TRBD1,.,CAWRRDSFSIGSSPLHF,TGTGCCTGGAGACGGGACAGTTTTTCTATCGGAAGTTCACCCCTCCACTTT
TRBV27,TRBJ1-1,.,.,CASRISWNTEAFF,TGTGCCAGCAGGATTAGTTGGAACACTGAAGCTTTCTTT
TRBV5-4,TRBJ2-5,TRBD1,.,CASSFGQGVETQYF,TGTGCCAGCAGCTTCGGACAGGGGGTGGAGACCCAGTACTTC
TRBV7-9,TRBJ2-7,.,few,CASSLDPLEGYEQYF,TGTGCCAGCAGCTTAGATCCGCTTGAGGGCTACGAGCAGTACTTC
TRBV7-9,TRBJ2-1,TRBD2,.,CASSFLSGSSYNEQFF,TGTGCCAGCAGCTTCCTTAGCGGGAGCTCCTACAATGAGCAGTTCTTC
TRBV5-1,TRBJ1-6,TRBD1,.,CASSENTGERSPLHF,TGCGCCAGCAGCGAGAATACAGGGGAACGGTCACCCCTCCACTTT
TRBV6-2/TRBV6-3,TRBJ1-5,.,.,CASSDAGNQPQHF,TGTGCCAGCAGCGACGCAGGGAACCAGCCCCAGCATTTT
TRBV7-9,TRBJ2-1,.,once,CASSPLLGGFYNEQFF,TGTGCCAGCAGCCCCCTTCTAGGGGGATTTTACAATGAGCAGTTCTTC
TRBV19,TRBJ1-6,.,.,CASSIQTGSGGSPLHF,TGTGCCAGTAGTATACAGACAGGTTCTGGGGGTTCACCCCTCCACTTT
TRBV4-1,TRBJ1-6,TRBD1,.,CASSQVGGESPLHF,TGCGCCAGCAGCCAAGTAGGGGGCGAATCACCCCTCCACTTT
TRBV19,TRBJ1-2,TRBD1,.,CASSITGGGYTF,TGTGCCAGTAGTATCACAGGGGGTGGCTACACCTTC
TRBV20-1,TRBJ2-1,.,.,CSPVGDNEQFF,TGCAGTCCCGTAGGGGACAATGAGCAGTTCTTC
TRBV7-9,TRBJ1-1,.,.,CASSSPLGGVNTEAFF,TGTGCCAGCAGCTCGCCTTTGGGAGGGGTGAACACTGAAGCTTTCTTT
TRBV11-1,TRBJ1-1,.,.,CASSFFLGEAFF,TGTGCCAGCAGCTTCTTTCTTGGGGAGGCTTTCTTT
TRBV4-3,TRBJ1-4,.,few,CASSQEFFPDGGWEKLFF,TGCGCCAGCAGCCAAGAATTCTTCCCGGACGGGGGTTGGGAAAAACTGTTTTTT
TRBV6-5,TRBJ2-7,.,.,CASRPGITSYEQYF,TGTGCCAGCAGGCCAGGGATAACCTCCTACGAGCAGTACTTC
TRBV29-1,TRBJ2-7,.,once,CSVEDPGLLQQYF,TGCAGCGTTGAAGATCCAGGGCTACTACAGCAGTACTTC
TRBV7-3,TRBJ2-7,TRBD1,.,CASGQGREQYF,TGTGCCAGTGGACAGGGTCGGGAGCAGTACTTC
TRBV6-2/TRBV6-3,TRBJ1-5,TRBD1,.,CASTPQTGGNQPQHF,TGTGCCAGCACCCCACAAACAGGGGGCAATCAGCCCCAGCATTTT
TRBV6-5,TRBJ2-1,.,.,CASSYEDAGNNEQFF,TGTGCCAGCAGTTATGAGGACGCGGGAAACAATGAGCAGTTCTTC
TRBV7-9,TRBJ2-2,TRBD2,.,CASSSRGSGRGGTGELFF,TGTGCCAGCAGCTCCCGTGGTAGCGGGAGAGGTGGCACCGGGGAGCTGTTTTTT
TRBV5-1,TRBJ2-7,.,.,CASSLSPGGTYEQYF,TGCGCCAGCAGCTTGTCCCCAGGAGGGACGTACGAGCAGTACTTC
TRBV5-5,TRBJ1-2,TRBD1,.,CASTTGGDYVGYTF,TGTGCCAGCACTACAGGGGGCGACTATGTTGGCTACACCTTC
TRBV5-5,TRBJ1-5,TRBD1,.,CASSFTTGKLNQPQHF,TGTGCCAGCAGCTTTACGACAGGGAAACTCAATCAGCCCCAGCATTTT
TRBV6-5,TRBJ1-1,TRBD1,.,CASSYSATGEWFF,TGTGCCAGCAGTTACTCAGCGACAGGGGAGTGGTTCTTT
TRBV6-5,TRBJ1-5,.,.,CASSKQGVGPQHF,TGTGCCAGCAGTAAACAGGGAGTTGGGCCCCAGCATTTT
TRBV27,TRBJ1-2,TRBD1,.,CASRDPGQTLNANYGYTF,TGTGCCAGCAGGGATCCGGGACAGACTTTAAACGCTAACTATGGCTACACCTTC
TRBV7-9,TRBJ1-2,.,.,CASSLARGRALSYTF,TGTGCCAGCAGCTTAGCGCGGGGCAGGGCCCTTTCCTACACCTTC
TRBV4-3,TRBJ2-2,TRBD1,.,CASSQDWGTGALGELFF,TGCGCCAGCAGCCAAGATTGGGGGACAGGGGCCCTCGGGGAGCTGTTTTTT